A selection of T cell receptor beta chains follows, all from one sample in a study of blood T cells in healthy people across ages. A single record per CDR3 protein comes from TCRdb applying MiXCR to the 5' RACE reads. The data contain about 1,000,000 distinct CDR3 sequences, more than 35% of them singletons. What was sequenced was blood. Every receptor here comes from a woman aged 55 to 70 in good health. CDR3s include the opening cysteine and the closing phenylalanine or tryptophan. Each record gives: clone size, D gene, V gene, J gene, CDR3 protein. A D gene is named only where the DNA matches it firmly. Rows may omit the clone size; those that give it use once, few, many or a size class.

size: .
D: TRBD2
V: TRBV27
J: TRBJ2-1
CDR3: CASSLPSGRVGNEQFF

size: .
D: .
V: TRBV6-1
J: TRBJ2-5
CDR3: CASSEAAWETQYF

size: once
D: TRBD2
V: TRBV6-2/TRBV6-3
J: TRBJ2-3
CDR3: CASSPQLADLFTDTQYF

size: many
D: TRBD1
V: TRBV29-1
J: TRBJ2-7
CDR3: CSAKLGTARYEQYF

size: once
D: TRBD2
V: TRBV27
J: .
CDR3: CASRKAGRGETQYF

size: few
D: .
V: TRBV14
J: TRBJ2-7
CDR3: CASSKDQPYEQYF

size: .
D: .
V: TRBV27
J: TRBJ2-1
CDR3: CASKGPLGNEQFF

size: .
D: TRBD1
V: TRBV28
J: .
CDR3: CAIRTGAGEQYF

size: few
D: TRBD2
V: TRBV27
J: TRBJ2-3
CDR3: CASSSLVALAGYLDTQYF

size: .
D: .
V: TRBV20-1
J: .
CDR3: CSAPPGGIYEQYF

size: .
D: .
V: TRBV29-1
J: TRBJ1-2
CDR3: CSGGGKGYGYTF

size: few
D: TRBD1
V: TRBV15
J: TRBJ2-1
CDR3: CATSGQGKAYNEQFF

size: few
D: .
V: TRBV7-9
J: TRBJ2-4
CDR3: CASSLVPSSIAKNIQYF

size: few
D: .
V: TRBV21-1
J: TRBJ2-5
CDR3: CASSNPGQGPFSTQETQYF

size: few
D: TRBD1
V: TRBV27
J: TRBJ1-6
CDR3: CASSFSGTGGPPLHF

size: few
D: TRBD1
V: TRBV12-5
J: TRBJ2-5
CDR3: CASGQDRVRSEQYF

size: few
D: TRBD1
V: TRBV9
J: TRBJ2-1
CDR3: CASGTTGNSEQFF

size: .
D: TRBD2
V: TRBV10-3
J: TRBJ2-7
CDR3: CAISEGLAGMPYEQYF

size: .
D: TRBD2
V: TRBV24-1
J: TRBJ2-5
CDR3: CATEDSGNNEQYF

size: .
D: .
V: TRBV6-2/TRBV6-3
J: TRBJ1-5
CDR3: CASSPPAEAQPQHF

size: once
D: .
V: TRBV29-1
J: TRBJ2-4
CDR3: CSVVDRLAKNIQYF

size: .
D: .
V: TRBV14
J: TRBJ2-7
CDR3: CASSQDAWDSIYEQYF

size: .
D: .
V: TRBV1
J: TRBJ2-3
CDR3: CTSSPGRERRFASGRNDTQYF

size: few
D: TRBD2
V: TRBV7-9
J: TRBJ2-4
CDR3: CASSLTSGSTKNIQYF

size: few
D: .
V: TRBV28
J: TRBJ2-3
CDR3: CASSLNQGTDTQYF

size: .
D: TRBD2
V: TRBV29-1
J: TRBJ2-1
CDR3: CSVEGTSGSYNEQFF

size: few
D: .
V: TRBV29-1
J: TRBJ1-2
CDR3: CSVEDWRDGYTF

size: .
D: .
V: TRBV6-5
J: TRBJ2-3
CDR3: CASRSGTGWDTQYF

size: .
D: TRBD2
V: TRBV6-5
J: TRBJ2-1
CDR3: CASSPGLGSYNEQFF

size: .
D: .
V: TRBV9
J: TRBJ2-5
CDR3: CASSVSPGTLETQYF

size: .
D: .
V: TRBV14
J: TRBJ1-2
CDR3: CASSQEKGANYGYTF

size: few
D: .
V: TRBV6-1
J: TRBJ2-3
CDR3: CASKKTGTSTDTQYF

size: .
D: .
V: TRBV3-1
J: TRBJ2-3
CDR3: CASSRGQSSTDTQYF

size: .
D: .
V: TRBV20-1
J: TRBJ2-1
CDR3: CSARGTVPEQFF

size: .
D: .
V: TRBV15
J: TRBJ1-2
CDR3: CATSRDQGVYGYTF

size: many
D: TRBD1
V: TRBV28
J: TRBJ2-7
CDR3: CASSSTRQGPFHEQYF

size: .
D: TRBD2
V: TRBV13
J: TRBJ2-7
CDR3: CASSLLLPSGESYEQYF

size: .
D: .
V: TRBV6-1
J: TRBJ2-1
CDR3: CASSEEDPFRESSYNEQFF

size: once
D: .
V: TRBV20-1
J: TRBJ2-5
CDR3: CSASAGSYQETQYF

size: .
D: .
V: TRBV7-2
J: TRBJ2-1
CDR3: CASSSSGGNEQFF

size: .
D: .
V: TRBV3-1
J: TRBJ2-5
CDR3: CASSQRFKRVQETQYF

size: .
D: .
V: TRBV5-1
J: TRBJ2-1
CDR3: CASLRGKWNEQFF

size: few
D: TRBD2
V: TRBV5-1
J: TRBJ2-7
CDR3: CASSNGTGTSGRHSYEQYF

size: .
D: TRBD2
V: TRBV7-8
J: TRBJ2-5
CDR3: CASSLRLAGRVPGETQYF

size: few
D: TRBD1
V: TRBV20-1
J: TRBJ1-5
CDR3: CSASQGVNQPQHF

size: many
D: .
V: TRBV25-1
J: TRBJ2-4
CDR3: CASSSPRGDAKNIQYF

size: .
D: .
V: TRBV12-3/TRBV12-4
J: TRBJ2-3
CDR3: CASTESTDTQYF

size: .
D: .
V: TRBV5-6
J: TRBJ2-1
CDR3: CASSLGGLDNEQFF

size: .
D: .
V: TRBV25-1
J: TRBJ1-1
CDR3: CASSESGRLNTEAFF

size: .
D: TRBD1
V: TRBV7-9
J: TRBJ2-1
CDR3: CASSSRDRRSYNEQFF

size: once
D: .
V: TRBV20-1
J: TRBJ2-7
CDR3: CSASADRVLADEQYF